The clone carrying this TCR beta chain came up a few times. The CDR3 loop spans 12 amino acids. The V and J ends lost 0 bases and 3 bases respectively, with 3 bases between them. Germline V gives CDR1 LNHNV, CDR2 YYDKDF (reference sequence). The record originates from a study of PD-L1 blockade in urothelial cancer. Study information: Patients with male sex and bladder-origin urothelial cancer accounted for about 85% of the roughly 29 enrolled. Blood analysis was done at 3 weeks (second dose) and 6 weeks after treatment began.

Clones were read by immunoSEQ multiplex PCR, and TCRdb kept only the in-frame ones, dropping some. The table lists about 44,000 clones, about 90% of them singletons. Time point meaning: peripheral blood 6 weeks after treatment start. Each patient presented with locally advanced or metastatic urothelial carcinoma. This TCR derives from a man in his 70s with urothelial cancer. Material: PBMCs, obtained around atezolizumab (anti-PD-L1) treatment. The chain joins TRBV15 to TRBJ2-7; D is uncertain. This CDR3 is CATSRDNYEQYF. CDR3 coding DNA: TGTGCCACCAGCAGAGATAACTACGAGCAGTACTTC.